This T cell receptor (beta chain) was obtained from a study of Graves' ophthalmopathy and Graves' hyperthyroidism. Study-wide context: Peripheral blood (taken before any treatment) was collected at initial diagnosis.

This clonotype was recorded at least ten times. No donor had other autoimmune disease, uncontrolled infection, pregnancy or lactation. The authors amplified TCR beta CDR3 regions from RNA transcripts. The first-round RT-PCR employed HTBI primers together with the Qiagen OneStep RT-PCR kit. A multiplex PCR was then performed as the second round. TCRdb analysed the multiplex PCR reads with MiXCR anew, one entry per CDR3 protein. The profile shows about 480,000 distinct CDR3 sequences, around an eighth of them singletons. The CDR3 runs 15 residues. Germline values: CDR1 SGHTA, CDR2 FQGNSA. The V and J ends lost 3 bases and 5 bases respectively, with 16 bases between them.

The sample comprised blood. The V gene is TRBV7-2, the J gene TRBJ1-1, with TRBD1 as a possible D gene (6 bases). This sequence originates from a woman in her twenties or thirties with Graves' ophthalmopathy. This chain's CDR3 is CASSFGWRGPTEAFF. CDR3 in DNA: TGTGCCAGCAGCTTTGGTTGGCGGGGGCCGACTGAAGCTTTCTTT.